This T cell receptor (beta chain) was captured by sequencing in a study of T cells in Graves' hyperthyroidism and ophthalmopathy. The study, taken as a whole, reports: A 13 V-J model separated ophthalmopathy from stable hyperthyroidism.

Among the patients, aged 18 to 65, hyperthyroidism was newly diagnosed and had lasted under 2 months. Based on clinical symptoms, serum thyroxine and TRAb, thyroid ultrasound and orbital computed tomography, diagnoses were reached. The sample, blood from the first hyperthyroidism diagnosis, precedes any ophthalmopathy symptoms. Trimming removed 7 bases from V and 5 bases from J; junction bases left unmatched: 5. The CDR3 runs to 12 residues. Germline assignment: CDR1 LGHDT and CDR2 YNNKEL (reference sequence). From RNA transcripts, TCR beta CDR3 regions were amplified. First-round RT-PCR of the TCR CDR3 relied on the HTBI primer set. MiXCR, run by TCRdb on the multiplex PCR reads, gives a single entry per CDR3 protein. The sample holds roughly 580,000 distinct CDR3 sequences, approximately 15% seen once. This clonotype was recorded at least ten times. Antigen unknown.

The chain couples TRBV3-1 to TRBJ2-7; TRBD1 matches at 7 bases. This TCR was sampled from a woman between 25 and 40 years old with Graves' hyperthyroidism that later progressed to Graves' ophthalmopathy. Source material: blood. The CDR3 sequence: CASNRTGDEQYF. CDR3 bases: TGTGCCAGCAACCGCACAGGGGACGAGCAGTACTTC.